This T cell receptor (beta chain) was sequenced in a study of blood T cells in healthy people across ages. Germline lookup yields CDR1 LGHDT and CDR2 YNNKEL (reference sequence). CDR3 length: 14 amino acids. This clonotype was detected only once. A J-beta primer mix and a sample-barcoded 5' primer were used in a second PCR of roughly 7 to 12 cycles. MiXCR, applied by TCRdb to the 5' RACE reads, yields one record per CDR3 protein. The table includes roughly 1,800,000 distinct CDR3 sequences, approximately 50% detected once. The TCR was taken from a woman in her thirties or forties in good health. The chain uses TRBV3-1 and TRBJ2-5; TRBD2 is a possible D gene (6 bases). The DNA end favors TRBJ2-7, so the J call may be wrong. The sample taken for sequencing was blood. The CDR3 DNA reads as TGTGCCAGCAGCCAAGGGGACTCCTCCCTCGAGCAGTACTTC. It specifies CASSQGDSSLEQYF.